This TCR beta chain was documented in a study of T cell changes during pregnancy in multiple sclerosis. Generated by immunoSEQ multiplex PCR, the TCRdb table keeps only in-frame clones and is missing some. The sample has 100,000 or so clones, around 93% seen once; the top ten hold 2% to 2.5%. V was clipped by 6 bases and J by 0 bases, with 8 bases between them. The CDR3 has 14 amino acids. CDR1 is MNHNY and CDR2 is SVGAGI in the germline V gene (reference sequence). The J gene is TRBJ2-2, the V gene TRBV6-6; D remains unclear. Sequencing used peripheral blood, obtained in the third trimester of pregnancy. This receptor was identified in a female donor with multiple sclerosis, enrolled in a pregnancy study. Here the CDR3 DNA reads TGTGCCAGCAGCTACATAGCGAACACCGGGGAGCTGTTTTTT. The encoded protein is CASSYIANTGELFF.